The source of this T cell receptor (beta chain) is a study of blood T cell repertoires in COVID-19. On the study more broadly: COVID-19 samples, acute and convalescent, were from the United States, Italy and Spain. PBMCs, B-cell-depleted T cells, or T cells were the source of the cDNA or gDNA that made up the material.

Authors' methods: Nucleated cell counts were estimated from reference gene primer amplification. Measured with immunoSEQ multiplex PCR; TCRdb has only the in-frame clones, and not every one. V, J and clone size were drawn from that table, and D and trimming were deduced from the DNA. The sample carries about 120,000 clones, over 75% recorded once. Germline CDR1 MDHEN, CDR2 SYDVKM. With V trimmed by 7 bases and J by 0 bases, 6 bases remained unmatched. The CDR3 has 15 amino acids. This clone was seen only a few times. Sample: peripheral blood. This sequence was found in a man in his sixties with acute or convalescent COVID-19. This rearrangement joins TRBV28 to TRBJ1-5, with TRBD1 matching 7 bases. The CDR3 sequence is CASNRGGASNQPQHF. In nucleotides, the CDR3 is TGTGCCAGCAACAGGGGAGGCGCTAGCAATCAGCCCCAGCATTTT.